A selection of T cell receptor beta chains follows, all from one sample in a study of blood T cell repertoires in COVID-19. Assay: immunoSEQ multiplex PCR; the TCRdb copy retains only in-frame clones and omits some. The sample contains over 450,000 clones, approximately 89% of which appear only once. The sample taken for sequencing was peripheral blood. These receptors all come from a young man with COVID-19, enrolled during active disease. CDR3s include the opening cysteine and the closing phenylalanine or tryptophan. Each record gives: J gene, clone size, D gene, V gene, CDR3 protein, CDR3 DNA. D genes are given only for firm matches. Expanded clones are given a class, and other clones once, few, many or no size at all.

>TRBJ1-2|NA|NA|TRBV5-4
CASSSKLTNYGYTF
TGTGCCAGCAGCTCCAAACTAACTAACTATGGCTACACCTTC
>TRBJ2-1|NA|TRBD2|TRBV7-8
CASSPTSTPNEQFF
TGTGCCAGCAGCCCGACTAGCACACCCAATGAGCAGTTCTTC
>TRBJ2-7|NA|TRBD1|TRBV2
CASSVMAGGSYEQYF
TGTGCCAGCAGTGTGATGGCAGGGGGATCCTACGAGCAGTACTTC
>TRBJ2-5|NA|TRBD2|TRBV2
CASTLNPSGNLETQYF
TGTGCCAGCACCTTGAACCCTAGCGGTAATTTAGAGACCCAGTACTTC
>TRBJ1-1|NA|NA|TRBV4-2
CASSQDLDTEAFF
TGTGCCAGCAGCCAAGATCTTGACACTGAAGCTTTCTTT
>TRBJ1-5|few|NA|TRBV25-1
CASNGGSDQPQHF
TGTGCCAGCAATGGGGGCTCGGATCAGCCCCAGCATTTT
>TRBJ1-5|NA|NA|TRBV3-1/TRBV3-2
CAPIRGSNQPQHF
TGTGCCCCTATAAGGGGTAGCAATCAGCCCCAGCATTTT
>TRBJ2-4|NA|NA|TRBV18
CASSPTGSKNIQYF
TGTGCCAGCTCACCAACAGGCTCAAAAAACATTCAGTACTTC
>TRBJ1-6|NA|TRBD1|TRBV30
CAWRGIGTGPSPLHF
TGTGCCTGGAGAGGCATCGGGACAGGGCCTTCACCCCTCCACTTT
>TRBJ2-3|NA|TRBD2|TRBV24-1
CATSDPGLAGTDTQYF
TGTGCCACCAGTGACCCGGGACTAGCGGGCACAGATACGCAGTATTTT